Sequencing of this T cell receptor (beta chain) was carried out in a study of blood T cell repertoires in COVID-19 (dated by TCRdb to 2019 to 2021). Broadly, across the study: Samples covering the acute and convalescent phases of COVID-19 were provided by collaborators in the United States, Italy and Spain. The material from the prospective study consisted of cDNA or gDNA derived from T cells, B-cell-depleted T cells, or PBMCs. The dataset comprised deeply sampled blood TCRbeta repertoires from subjects exposed to, actively infected with, or recovered from COVID-19. The repertoires were made available in a free public database intended to serve as a resource for research on the immune response to SARS-CoV-2. Samples were obtained from the ongoing ImmuneRACE study (first 160 participants) and from some 1,300 subjects provided by 6 global collaborators. A de-identified subject ID, COVID-19 status, age in years and sex were almost always included in the sample metadata. Where available, HLA class I and class II types were obtained from metadata supplied by the sample provider rather than from assay-based typing.

Concerning this clone itself: Its antigen is still unknown. No quality values exist for individual bases; no much larger clone is one base distant.

CDR1 and CDR2, per the germline V gene, are MNHEY and SVGAGI. At the junction V is shortened by 1 base and J by 4 bases, with 14 bases in between. The cysteine opens and the phenylalanine closes a CDR3 of 15 amino acids. Solely the CDR3 DNA is kept, with 45 bases framed from the first base. Study-wide conclusions, independent of this receptor: How much clinical and demographic metadata was included differed by source and by participant, and the metadata was provided uncurated.

The collaborating institutions used their own protocols to collect whole blood in K2EDTA tubes. Collaborator samples were shipped for TCRbeta analysis as frozen whole blood, isolated PBMCs, or DNA extracted from either sample type. The immunoSEQ Assay, a bias-controlled multiplex PCR, was used to amplify TCRbeta CDR3 regions from genomic DNA. Regarding the original processing steps: The number of nucleated cells in each sample was estimated by amplification of reference gene primers within the assay. To quantify the absolute abundance of each unique TCRbeta CDR3 rearrangement, sequence reads were collapsed and filtered. Productive Simpson clonality was computed per sample as the square root of Simpson's diversity index over productive rearrangements. TCRdb carries this immuneACCESS record with in-frame sequences only. Its versions omit some clonotypes, under half of them owing to an unresolved V gene in the studies checked, with the rest unexplained. V, J and clone size derive from that table, while D and trimming were established from the DNA sequence. The sample table shows over 100,000 clones, and roughly 85% are seen once. The ten largest clones take up around a sixth of the sample.

Sample: peripheral blood. Recombination connected TRBV6-5 to TRBJ2-7; there is no confident call for the D gene. This clonotype originated in a woman aged 60 to 75 with acute or convalescent COVID-19. The nucleotides are TGTGCCAGCAGTTACTTAGGCGGTGATTTTTACGAGCAGTACTTC. It codes for CASSYLGGDFYEQYF.